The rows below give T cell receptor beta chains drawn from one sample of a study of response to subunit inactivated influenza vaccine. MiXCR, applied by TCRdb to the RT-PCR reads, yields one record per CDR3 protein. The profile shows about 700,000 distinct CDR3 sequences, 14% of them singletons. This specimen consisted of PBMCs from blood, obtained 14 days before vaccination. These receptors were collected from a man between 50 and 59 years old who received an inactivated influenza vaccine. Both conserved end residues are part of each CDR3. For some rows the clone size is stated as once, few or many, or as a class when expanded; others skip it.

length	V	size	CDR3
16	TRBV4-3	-	CASSQDRAQGGTEAFF
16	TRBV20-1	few	CSSTWGVVGGGETQYF
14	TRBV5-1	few	CASSLAPGIHEQYF
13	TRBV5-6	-	CASSRTLDNEQFF
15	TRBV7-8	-	CASLLGQGNYNEQFF
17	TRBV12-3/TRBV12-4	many	CASSKGLAGGFNNEQFF
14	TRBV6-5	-	CASSWGRMNTEAFF
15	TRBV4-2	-	CASSQEGTGQSAQYF
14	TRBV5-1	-	CASSTKSDRNEQYF
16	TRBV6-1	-	CASGPSGQTIGETQYF
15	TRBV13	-	CASSLDSSGREAQYF
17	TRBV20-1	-	CSARDLLTSGSRNEQFF
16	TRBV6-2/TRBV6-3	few	CASSLRDRIRTGELFF
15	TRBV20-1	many	CSATRQGGSNQPQHF
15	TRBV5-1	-	CASSPEDRAYEKLFF
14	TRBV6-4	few	CASNNRVFNQPQHF
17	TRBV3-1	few	CASSPGTSGKERNEQFF
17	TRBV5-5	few	CASSSITGTASYNEQFF
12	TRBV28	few	CASKKDAGELFF
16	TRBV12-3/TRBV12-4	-	CASSAERAGEGETQYF
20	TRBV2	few	CASSSPPGFGTSGPFYEQFF
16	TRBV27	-	CASSFLGSEDTGELFF
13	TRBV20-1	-	CSARGRGYGTQYF
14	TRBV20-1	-	CSAQSGGNTGELFF
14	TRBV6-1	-	CATHETGRIYEQYF
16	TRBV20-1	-	CSARDKSSGNTGELFF
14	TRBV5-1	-	CASRVGSNTGELFF
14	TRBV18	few	CASSATGTTGELFF
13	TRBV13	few	CASSSLPLDTQYF
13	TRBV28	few	CASSLSGLNEQFF
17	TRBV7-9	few	CASSSLGGTLATGELFF
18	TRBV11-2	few	CASSFGLPTSGTSYEQYF
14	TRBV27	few	CASRGSGLNYGYTF
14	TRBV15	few	CATRRDRGTYGYTF
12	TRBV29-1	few	CSVGVGSYEQYF
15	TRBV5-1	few	CASSLSGLNSYEQYF
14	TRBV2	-	CASSPDGRYNEQFF
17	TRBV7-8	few	CASSLVGLRLRSYEQYF
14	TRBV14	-	CASSQPGWTDTQYF
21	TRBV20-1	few	CSAWGTSGDTAGLLAKNIQYF
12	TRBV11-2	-	CASSLRGGELFF
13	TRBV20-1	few	CSALDPRAYEQYF
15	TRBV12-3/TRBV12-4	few	CASSIAGSPYNEQFF
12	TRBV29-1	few	CSSGGGPNEQFF
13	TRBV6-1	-	CASIGTGNSPLHF